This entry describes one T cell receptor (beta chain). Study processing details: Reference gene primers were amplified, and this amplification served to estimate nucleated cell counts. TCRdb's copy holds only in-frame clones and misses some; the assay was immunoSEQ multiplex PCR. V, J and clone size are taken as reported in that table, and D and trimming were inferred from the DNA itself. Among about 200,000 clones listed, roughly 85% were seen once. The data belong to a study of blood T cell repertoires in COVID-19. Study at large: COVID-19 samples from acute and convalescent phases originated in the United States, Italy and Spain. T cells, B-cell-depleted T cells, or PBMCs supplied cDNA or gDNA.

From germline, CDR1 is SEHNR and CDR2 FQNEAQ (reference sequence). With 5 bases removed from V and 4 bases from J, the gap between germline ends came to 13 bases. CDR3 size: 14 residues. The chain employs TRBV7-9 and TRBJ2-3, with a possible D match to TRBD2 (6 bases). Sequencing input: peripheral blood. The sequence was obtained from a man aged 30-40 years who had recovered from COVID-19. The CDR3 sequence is CASSRPGRSDTQYF. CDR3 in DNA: TGTGCCAGCAGCCGACCGGGGAGGTCAGATACGCAGTATTTT.